A single sample gave rise to the 28 T cell receptor beta chains below, sequenced in a study of blood T cell repertoires in COVID-19. Repertoires were generated with immunoSEQ multiplex PCR, while TCRdb's copy carries only in-frame clones and drops some. The repertoire holds about 480,000 clones, around nine tenths seen once, with roughly 8.3% in the top ten. Sequencing was carried out using peripheral blood. Receptors were obtained from a woman in her forties or fifties with COVID-19, enrolled during active disease.

The gene calls are TRBV30 and TRBJ1-2; TRBD1 is a possible D gene (6 bases). CDR3 size: 12 residues. CDR1 is GTSNPN, CDR2 SVGIG, per germline (reference sequence). V was trimmed by 3 bases and J by 8 bases, leaving 13 bases between them. The CDR3 spells CAWSWTEEGYTF. In nucleotides, the CDR3 is TGTGCCTGGAGCTGGACAGAGGAGGGCTACACCTTC.

The chain employs TRBV5-6 and TRBJ1-2; 8 bases are shared with TRBD1. Trimming took 4 bases from V and 6 from J; bases not matched to a gene: 17. Germline-derived CDR1 and CDR2 are SGHDT and YYEEEE. This CDR3 comprises 17 residues. CDR3 in amino acids: CASSPLGRAGGGNGYTF. CDR3 sequence (DNA): TGTGCCAGCAGCCCTCTAGGAAGGGCAGGGGGCGGAAATGGCTACACCTTC.

The chain joins TRBV11-3 to TRBJ1-3; tentatively, D is TRBD1 (6 bases). CDR1 and CDR2 (germline): SGHNT, YENEEA. V dropped 3 bases and J dropped 4 bases, with 13 bases sitting between them. This CDR3 spans 15 amino acids. CDR3 DNA sequence: TGTGCCAGCAGCTTGGGGGCCCCCAGAGGAAACACCATATATTTT. Translated: CASSLGAPRGNTIYF.

This chain joins TRBV18 and TRBJ1-1, with TRBD1 identical over 12 bases. V dropped 3 bases and J dropped 1; count of bases not matched to a gene: 6. The germline CDR1 and CDR2 sequences are KGHSH and LQKENI. The CDR3 totals 17 residues. The CDR3 loop reads CASSPIWDRGRNTEAFF. The CDR3 DNA reads as TGTGCCAGCTCACCTATTTGGGACAGGGGGCGGAACACTGAAGCTTTCTTT.

The sample holds one count of this clone. This rearrangement joins TRBV5-1 to TRBJ2-1; D is unclear. This CDR3 has 15 amino acids. Germline assignment: CDR1 SGHRS and CDR2 YFSETQ. Trimming removed 0 bases at V and 1 base at J, with 8 bases between. In DNA form, the CDR3 reads TGCGCCAGCAGCTTGGGTATTCCTTCCTACAATGAGCAGTTCTTC. This translates into CASSLGIPSYNEQFF.

This rearrangement joins TRBV4-1 to TRBJ2-7, with 7 positions matching TRBD1. The trim removed 4 bases at V and 3 bases at J, leaving 3 bases unmatched. This CDR3 spans 13 amino acids. The germline V gene encodes CDR1 MGHRA and CDR2 YSYEKL. CDR3 bases: TGCGCCAGCAGCCCTCGGACAGGCTACGAGCAGTACTTC. It encodes CASSPRTGYEQYF.

The chain is built from TRBV27 and TRBJ2-3, with 8 bases matching TRBD2. The CDR3 runs 15 residues. V lost 6 bases to trimming and J lost 3 bases; unmatched junction nucleotides: 8. Germline assignment: CDR1 MNHEY and CDR2 SMNVEV (reference sequence). In DNA form, the CDR3 reads TGTGCCAGCAGCCTTAGCGGGGTACCGACAGATACGCAGTATTTT. Encoded protein: CASSLSGVPTDTQYF.

The rearrangement uses TRBV27 and TRBJ1-1; TRBD1 might be the D (6 bases). V was pared by 0 bases and J by 1 base, with 15 bases between. The CDR3 has 17 amino acids. Germline V lookup: CDR1 MNHEY, CDR2 SMNVEV (reference sequence). The CDR3 nucleotides read TGTGCCAGCAGTTTATCCCAATTAATACAGGGGAACACTGAAGCTTTCTTT. Translating gives CASSLSQLIQGNTEAFF.

V is TRBV2 and J is TRBJ1-5, with 8 bases fitting TRBD1. The CDR3 has 13 amino acids. Germline V gene data show CDR1 as SNHLY and CDR2 as FYNNEI. Trimming cost V 11 bases and J 6 bases; bases outside gene matches: 9. The CDR3 sequence is CAGSPGGSQPQHF. The CDR3, as DNA: TGTGCCGGATCTCCAGGGGGCTCTCAGCCCCAGCATTTT.

This clone was seen once. V is TRBV6-4 and J is TRBJ2-1, with TRBD2 matching over 9 bases. Germline V gene lookup returns CDR1 MRHNA and CDR2 SNTAGT. This CDR3 has 14 residues. Trimming removed 7 bases from V and 8 bases from J; junction bases left unmatched: 9. CDR3 protein: CASNARGGGDEQFF. The CDR3 DNA sequence: TGTGCCAGCAATGCGCGGGGGGGCGGCGATGAGCAGTTCTTC.

The rearrangement links TRBV7-3 to TRBJ2-7; D is perhaps TRBD1 (6 bases). The CDR3 runs to 18 residues. Germline V gene lookup returns CDR1 SGHTA and CDR2 FQGTGA. The V end was cut by 7 bases, the J end by 5 bases, with 30 bases between. The DNA of the CDR3 is TGTGCCAGCATTTCGGAGACAGGACCTCTAAATCTACGGCACGAGCAGTACTTC. It translates to CASISETGPLNLRHEQYF.

This clone was recorded only once. The chain combines TRBV6-5 with TRBJ2-6; D ambiguous. V lost 8 bases and J lost 0, with 5 bases in between. CDR1 is MNHEY, CDR2 SVGAGI, per germline. The CDR3 length is 13 residues. The CDR3 reads CASGPSGANVLTF. The CDR3 DNA reads as TGTGCCAGCGGCCCCTCTGGGGCCAACGTCCTGACTTTC.

This chain connects TRBV2 to TRBJ1-2, with no clear D. This CDR3 region has 12 residues. CDR1 is SNHLY and CDR2 is FYNNEI in the germline V gene. The ends were cut back, 6 bases at V and 0 bases at J, with 5 bases in the middle. This CDR3 is CASRIANYGYTF. The CDR3 bases are TGTGCCAGCAGAATAGCTAACTATGGCTACACCTTC.

The genes are TRBV6-5 and TRBJ1-2; the match to TRBD1 covers 12 bases. V lost 6 bases and J lost 2; bases outside the gene matches: 4. The CDR3 sequence is 15 residues long. Germline CDR1 reads MNHEY; CDR2 reads SVGAGI. DNA of the CDR3: TGTGCCAGCAGGGGGACAGGGGGCGCGAACTATGGCTACACCTTC. It codes for CASRGTGGANYGYTF.

This clone was seen ten or more times. The V gene is TRBV9, the J gene TRBJ1-1, with unresolved D. Looked up from germline, CDR1 is SGDLS and CDR2 is YYNGEE. This CDR3 is built from 12 residues. V lost 3 bases and J 1 base, leaving 4 bases between the germline ends. The CDR3 nucleotides are TGTGCCAGCAGCGATAGGAACACTGAAGCTTTCTTT. Amino acids: CASSDRNTEAFF.

The sample holds one count of this clone. CDR3 loop: CASSLRPPGRGNEQYF. The CDR3 DNA reads TGCGCCAGCAGCTTGCGCCCCCCAGGCAGGGGCAACGAGCAGTACTTC. The chain is built from TRBV5-1 and TRBJ2-7; D is possibly TRBD1 (6 bases). The CDR3 runs 16 residues. V dropped 1 base and J dropped 5 bases, with 19 bases sitting between them. Germline V CDR1 and CDR2: SGHRS, YFSETQ.

The CDR3 protein is CASSTRQGDTEAFF. In DNA, the CDR3 is TGTGCCAGCAGTACCAGACAGGGGGACACTGAAGCTTTCTTT. The J gene is TRBJ1-1, the V gene TRBV6-6, with 9 bases fitting TRBD1. Per germline, CDR1 MNHNY and CDR2 SVGAGI (reference sequence). The CDR3 totals 14 residues. The ends lost 5 bases at V and 3 bases at J; junction bases unmatched: 4.

This chain connects TRBV5-1 to TRBJ2-7, with 11 bases that match TRBD2. Trimming removed 4 bases from V and 7 bases from J; junction bases left unmatched: 10. Per the germline V gene, CDR1 is SGHRS and CDR2 is YFSETQ. The CDR3 spans 15 residues. In nucleotides, the CDR3 is TGCGCCAGCAGCATTAATAGCGGGGGGGCACAGGAGCAGTACTTC. It specifies CASSINSGGAQEQYF.

The chain recombines TRBV5-6 with TRBJ2-7; 8 bases agree with TRBD1. The CDR3 spans 13 residues. The J segment lost 6 bases and the V segment lost 4 bases, leaving 6 bases of the junction unmatched. Germline V lookup: CDR1 SGHDT, CDR2 YYEEEE. The chain's CDR3 is CASSPRTGREQYF. DNA of the CDR3: TGTGCCAGCAGCCCTAGGACAGGGCGCGAGCAGTACTTC.

This sequence joins TRBV6-2 or TRBV6-3 and TRBJ1-4; 7 bases agree with TRBD1. CDR3 length: 15 amino acids. The V gene end was trimmed by 6 bases and the J gene end by 8 bases; junction bases not matched to a gene: 12. Germline V lookup: CDR1 MNHEY, CDR2 SVGEGT. The CDR3 region is CASSEHTGEDEKLFF. In DNA form, the CDR3 reads TGTGCCAGCAGCGAACATACAGGGGAGGACGAAAAACTGTTTTTT.

This CDR3 is CASIDRNTEAFF. The CDR3 nucleotides read TGTGCCAGTATTGACAGGAACACTGAAGCTTTCTTT. J is TRBJ1-1 and V is TRBV19; D possibly corresponds to TRBD1 (5 bases). CDR1 is LNHDA and CDR2 is SQIVND in the germline V gene (reference sequence). Trimming pared 7 bases from V and 1 base from J, leaving 7 bases between. The CDR3 consists of 12 residues. The full variable domain, its missing parts supplied by reference TRBV19 and TRBJ1-1, is DGGITQSPKYLFRKEGQNVTLSCEQNLNHDAMYWYRQDPGQGLRLIYYSQIVNDFQKGDIAEGYSVSREKKESFPLTVTSAQKNPTAFYLCASIDRNTEAFFGQGTRLTVV.

The chain couples TRBV2 to TRBJ2-6; D gene uncertain. Trimming removed 7 bases at V and 0 bases at J, with 10 bases between. Germline V CDR1 and CDR2: SNHLY, FYNNEI. The CDR3 is 15 amino acids. CDR3 in DNA: TGTGCCAGCATTTCAGACTCCTCTGGGGCCAACGTCCTGACTTTC. Translation gives CASISDSSGANVLTF.

The rearrangement uses TRBV6-5 and TRBJ2-7, with 11 bases lining up with TRBD2. Germline assignment: CDR1 MNHEY and CDR2 SVGAGI. This CDR3 is 15 amino acids long. The V and J ends lost 8 bases and 1 base, in that order; junction bases with no gene match: 7. The DNA for the CDR3 is TGTGCCAGCGGGAGACTAGCGGGGCGTTCCTACGAGCAGTACTTC. Protein sequence: CASGRLAGRSYEQYF.

The chain combines TRBV29-1 with TRBJ2-1; maybe TRBD2 (6 bases). V was trimmed by 6 bases and J by 9 bases, leaving 12 bases between them. The CDR3 totals 11 residues. Looked up from germline, CDR1 is SQVTM and CDR2 is ANQGSEA. Here the CDR3 DNA reads TGCAGCGTGAGGGCGGGAAGTGAGCAGTTCTTC. It specifies CSVRAGSEQFF.

The rearrangement uses TRBV5-1 and TRBJ2-2; possible D gene TRBD1, 5 bases. Trimming took off 5 bases at V and 4 bases at J, with 15 bases between the two ends. The germline gives CDR1 SGHRS, CDR2 YFSETQ. The CDR3 sequence is 15 residues long. CDR3 region: CASRPQGGATGELFF. CDR3 nucleotides: TGCGCCAGCAGGCCCCAGGGTGGTGCCACCGGGGAGCTGTTTTTT.

This chain connects TRBV5-4 to TRBJ2-3, with D possibly matching TRBD2 (5 bases). V lost 7 bases to trimming and J lost 1 base, with 10 bases between them. CDR3 length equals 13 residues. CDR1 and CDR2 from the germline V gene are SGHNT and YYREEE (reference sequence). The CDR3 protein is CASGVRGTDTQYF. The CDR3 DNA sequence: TGTGCCAGCGGGGTGCGGGGCACAGATACGCAGTATTTT.

This chain links TRBV5-6 with TRBJ2-7, with no clear D. This CDR3 comprises 13 residues. Per the germline V gene, CDR1 is SGHDT and CDR2 is YYEEEE. Trimming left V 0 bases short and J 5 bases short, with 9 bases between. The CDR3 nucleotides read TGTGCCAGCAGCTTGGGGGTCAGCGACGAGCAGTACTTC. Residues: CASSLGVSDEQYF.

This chain connects TRBV11-2 to TRBJ1-6; 7 bases line up with TRBD1. The CDR3 extends over 16 amino acids. Germline-derived CDR1 and CDR2 are SGHAT and FQNNGV. The junction had 12 bases not matched to a gene; V was cut back by 7 bases and J by 6 bases. CDR3: CASTRTGRGGNSPLHF. CDR3 coding DNA: TGTGCCAGCACCCGGACAGGCCGAGGCGGTAATTCACCCCTCCACTTT.